The T cell receptor (beta chain) described here comes from a study of OX40 agonist ivuxolimab in advanced cancers. Assay: immunoSEQ multiplex PCR; the TCRdb copy retains only in-frame clones and omits some. Altogether roughly 17,000 clones are present, 65% to 80% being singletons, with the ten largest covering roughly 28%. With regard to this clone: Its antigen is as yet unknown. One end of the junction fails to match germline, which may point to a read error.

Sampling times: baseline, cycle 4 day 1, cycle 7 day 1. Study-wide findings and caveats: Circulating CD4+ and CD8+ T cells showed clonal expansion by week 6 at 0.1 to 3.0 mg/kg. The mean number of expanded clones was higher in CD8+ T cells than in CD4+.

CDR1 and CDR2 from the germline V gene are SGHNT and YENEEA. The CDR3 has 15 residues. Specimen: CD4+ or CD8+ T cells sorted from blood, collected in a trial of the OX40 agonist ivuxolimab. This TCR came from an adult with an advanced solid tumor such as melanoma, head and neck, liver or kidney cancer. This chain joins TRBV11-3 and TRBJ2-7, with a weak D call TRBD2 (5 bases). Here the CDR3 DNA reads TGTGCCAGCAGCTTGGGAGAGTATTCCTCCCACGAGCAGTACTTC. It encodes CASSLGEYSSHEQYF.